The rows below give T cell receptor beta chains drawn from one sample of a study of blood T cell repertoires in COVID-19. The table came from immunoSEQ multiplex PCR; TCRdb's copy has only in-frame clones and leaves some out. The sample yields more than 300,000 clones, over 75% seen once. Material: peripheral blood. Source of these receptors: a woman in her twenties or thirties with COVID-19, enrolled during active disease. The CDR3 runs from the conserved cysteine through the conserved F or W. Each record gives: clone size, CDR3 length, D gene, J gene, V gene, CDR3 DNA, CDR3 protein. D genes are given only for firm matches. Clone size is shown for a subset of rows, as once, few, many or a class of expanded clone.

NA 17 TRBD1 TRBJ1-5 TRBV7-8 TGTGCCAGCAGTTACCACCGGATAGGACAGGCCAATCAGCCCCAGCATTTT CASSYHRIGQANQPQHF
NA 13 NA TRBJ2-2 TRBV6-2/TRBV6-3 TGTGCCAGCTGCCGGCCGAACACCGGGGAGCTGTTTTTT CASCRPNTGELFF
NA 15 TRBD1 TRBJ2-7 TRBV7-2 TGTGCCAGCAGCTTAATTCCGGGACAGGGAAACGAGCAGTACTTC CASSLIPGQGNEQYF
NA 13 NA TRBJ1-5 TRBV12-3/TRBV12-4 TGTGCCAGCTCGGCGGTGAGCAATCAGCCCCAGCATTTT CASSAVSNQPQHF
NA 15 NA TRBJ1-5 TRBV6-5 TGTGCCAGCAGTCTCTTAACAGGAAGCAATCAGCCCCAGCATTTT CASSLLTGSNQPQHF
NA 13 TRBD1 TRBJ1-1 TRBV28 TGTGCCAGCAGGGACAGGGTCGGAACTGAAGCTTTCTTT CASRDRVGTEAFF
NA 15 NA TRBJ2-2 TRBV5-1 TGCGCCAGCAGCTTACCTGGGCAGATCACCGGGGAGCTGTTTTTT CASSLPGQITGELFF
NA 14 NA TRBJ2-7 TRBV11-2 TGTGCCAGCAGCTTTCGATCATATGGAGCCGAGCAGTACTTC CASSFRSYGAEQYF
NA 20 TRBD2 TRBJ2-1 TRBV18 TGTGCCAGCTCACAACCGGGACTAGCGGGAGGGACGAGCTCCTACAATGAGCAGTTCTTC CASSQPGLAGGTSSYNEQFF
NA 14 NA TRBJ2-7 TRBV29-1 TGCAGCGTTGATGGTCTATCGAGCTCCTACGAGCAGTACTTC CSVDGLSSSYEQYF
NA 15 NA TRBJ2-6 TRBV10-1 TGCGCCAGCAGTGAAGGGGGGGCAGGGGCCAACGTCCTGACTTTC CASSEGGAGANVLTF
NA 16 TRBD2 TRBJ2-1 TRBV11-3 TGTGCCAGCAGCTTATCCCTAGCGGGAGGGCCGAGTGAGCAGTTCTTC CASSLSLAGGPSEQFF
NA 14 TRBD1 TRBJ2-7 TRBV19 TGTGCCAGTAGTCCTGGACAGGGTGCCCACGAGCAGTACTTC CASSPGQGAHEQYF
once 13 TRBD2 TRBJ2-4 TRBV25-1 TGTGCCAGCAGGTCGGGGGGAAGTAACATTCAGTACTTC CASRSGGSNIQYF
few 11 NA TRBJ2-7 TRBV2 TGTGCCAGCACCGGCTCCTACGAGCAGTACTTC CASTGSYEQYF
NA 14 TRBD1 TRBJ1-2 TRBV27 TGTGCCAGCAGTTCCGGGACAGGGGGTTATGGCTACACCTTC CASSSGTGGYGYTF
NA 17 TRBD1 TRBJ1-6 TRBV28 TGTGCCAGCAGTCCGGTCACATCGGGACAGATCCAATCACCCCTCCACTTT CASSPVTSGQIQSPLHF
NA 15 TRBD1 TRBJ1-5 TRBV7-2 TGTGCCAGCAGCCCGGACAGGGGTGGCAATCAGCCCCAGCATTTT CASSPDRGGNQPQHF
once 13 NA TRBJ2-3 TRBV27 TGTGCCAGCAGTTTATCCGGGGGAGATACGCAGTATTTT CASSLSGGDTQYF
NA 14 NA TRBJ1-3 TRBV5-1 TGCGCCAGCAGCTTGGACAGGGCGAAGAACACCATATATTTT CASSLDRAKNTIYF
NA 13 TRBD1 TRBJ2-1 TRBV5-6 TGTGCCAGCAGCCGGACAGGGGTTAATGAGCAGTTCTTC CASSRTGVNEQFF
NA 15 NA TRBJ2-3 TRBV28 TGTGCCAGCAGTTTGGGGGCGGGAGCGGCAGATACGCAGTATTTT CASSLGAGAADTQYF
NA 15 NA TRBJ1-1 TRBV28 TGTGCCAGCAGTCGGCCCGGGACGGGGGACACTGAAGCTTTCTTT CASSRPGTGDTEAFF
once 13 NA TRBJ1-5 TRBV28 TGTGCCAGCAGAGGACAGTCTAATCAGCCCCAGCATTTT CASRGQSNQPQHF
NA 15 NA TRBJ2-1 TRBV7-3 TGTGCCAGCAGCTTAACCGGGTCTACCTACAATGAGCAGTTCTTC CASSLTGSTYNEQFF
NA 15 NA TRBJ2-3 TRBV2 TGTGCCAGCAGACCCTCGGGAGCCGACACAGATACGCAGTATTTT CASRPSGADTDTQYF
NA 14 NA TRBJ2-1 TRBV6-5 TGTGCCAGCAAAACATCACGGGGAATCTTTGGGCAGTTCTTC CASKTSRGIFGQFF
NA 17 TRBD1 TRBJ2-5 TRBV25-1 TGTGCCAGCAGTGCCGGGGACAGGGGATTTAGGGGAGAGACCCAGTACTTC CASSAGDRGFRGETQYF
NA 17 TRBD2 TRBJ2-3 TRBV29-1 TGCAGCGTTCGTACCGGGACACCGGGACTAGCGGGGGATACGCAGTATTTT CSVRTGTPGLAGDTQYF
NA 13 NA TRBJ1-4 TRBV27 TGTGCCAGCAGGCCAGACAATGGAGAAAAACTGTTTTTT CASRPDNGEKLFF
NA 13 NA TRBJ2-3 TRBV18 TGTGCCAGCTCAGGTGACTACACAGATACGCAGTATTTT CASSGDYTDTQYF
NA 14 NA TRBJ2-2 TRBV19 TGTGCCAGTAGTGTATCCGGGGGTGCCCGGGAGCTGTTTTTT CASSVSGGARELFF
NA 14 NA TRBJ2-3 TRBV25-1 TGTGCCACCACGACAGGGAGGACGGCAGATACGCAGTATTTT CATTTGRTADTQYF
NA 14 NA TRBJ1-3 TRBV28 TGTGCCAGCAGTCCGTCCAGGGCAGGAAACACCATATATTTT CASSPSRAGNTIYF
NA 17 TRBD2 TRBJ2-1 TRBV3-1/TRBV3-2 TGTGCCAGCAGCCAAGTGAGATGGACTAGCTCCTACAATGAGCAGTTCTTC CASSQVRWTSSYNEQFF
NA 15 TRBD1 TRBJ2-3 TRBV24-1 TGTGCCACCAGTATGGGACAGGGAGGGGTAGAGACGCAGTATTTT CATSMGQGGVETQYF
few 16 TRBD1 TRBJ2-5 TRBV20-1 TGCAGTGCTAGTCTTTCGCCAGGGGGTCTTCGGGAGACCCAGTACTTC CSASLSPGGLRETQYF
NA 16 TRBD2 TRBJ2-7 TRBV7-9 TGTGCCAGCAGCCGAATAGGGACTAGCGCCTCCTACGAGCAGTACTTC CASSRIGTSASYEQYF
NA 13 NA TRBJ2-7 TRBV12-3/TRBV12-4 TGTGCCAGCAGTAGCGGGCAATCCTACGAGCAGTACTTC CASSSGQSYEQYF
once 19 TRBD2 TRBJ2-2 TRBV5-1 TGCGCCAGCAGCTTGGATCCCTCACTAGCGGTATTGAACACCGGGGAGCTGTTTTTT CASSLDPSLAVLNTGELFF
once 15 NA TRBJ2-1 TRBV5-6 TGTGCCAGCCGACCTCGTGGGGCAGCTTACAATGAGCAGTTCTTC CASRPRGAAYNEQFF
once 13 NA TRBJ1-6 TRBV28 TGTGCCAGCAGTTTTCAAGTCAGTTCACCCCTCCACTTT CASSFQVSSPLHF
NA 15 NA TRBJ1-1 TRBV7-6 TGTGCCAGCAGCTTATCCACAGGGATGGGCACTGAAGCTTTCTTT CASSLSTGMGTEAFF
NA 16 NA TRBJ2-2 TRBV9 TGTGCCAGCAGCGTAGGGGGGGGCACGAACACCGGGGAGCTGTTTTTT CASSVGGGTNTGELFF
few 12 NA TRBJ2-2 TRBV10-2 TGCGCCAGCAGCGTGTTGTCCGGGGAGCTGTTTTTT CASSVLSGELFF
NA 14 NA TRBJ2-7 TRBV28 TGTGCCAGCAGTTTGGGCGGGTCCTCCTACGAGCAGTACTTC CASSLGGSSYEQYF
NA 14 NA TRBJ1-1 TRBV30 TGTGCCTGGAGTGTTATAGGGGGGAACACTGAAGCTTTCTTT CAWSVIGGNTEAFF
NA 19 TRBD1 TRBJ1-2 TRBV5-5 TGTGCCAGCAGCCCACTTTGGGGACAGGGGTTGACGCGGAGCTATGGCTACACCTTC CASSPLWGQGLTRSYGYTF
few 14 TRBD2 TRBJ2-1 TRBV29-1 TGCAGCTTACGGACTAGCGGGAGATACAATGAGCAGTTCTTC CSLRTSGRYNEQFF